This T cell receptor (beta chain) was sequenced during a study of siplizumab effects on memory and regulatory T cells. Points from the study as a whole: Mappable alloreactive CD4+ clones were on average approximately 70% Treg-derived with siplizumab, about 26% in controls.

Remarks on this clone: Antigen specificity is unknown.

Germline CDR1 reads LNHDA; CDR2 reads SQIVND (reference sequence). The CDR3 is 13 residues long. Trimming pared 11 bases from V and 2 bases from J, leaving 16 bases between. The data were produced by immunoSEQ multiplex PCR, yet TCRdb's version contains in-frame clones alone and is incomplete. The sample consists of around 100,000 clones, 91% of them appearing once. The rearrangement uses TRBV19 and TRBJ2-7; D perhaps matches TRBD2 (5 bases). The material sequenced was CD4+ T cells sorted from blood. This clonotype originated in a human donor in good health. Written as DNA, the CDR3 is TGTGCCCCTGGTAGAGGGCGTCCCTACGAGCAGTACTTC. Translated: CAPGRGRPYEQYF.